A single T cell receptor (beta chain) is shown here with its context. Compared with germline, one end of the junction differs, possibly owing to a read error. This sample is drawn from a study of blood T cell repertoires in COVID-19. In the study overall: The United States, Italy and Spain were the sources of the acute and convalescent COVID-19 samples. PBMCs, B-cell-depleted T cells, or T cells provided the cDNA or gDNA that made up the material.

In the study's own analysis: Estimation of nucleated cell counts was performed using reference gene primer amplification. TCRdb's table, derived via immunoSEQ multiplex PCR, lists solely in-frame clones and lacks some. The D gene and trimming were derived from the DNA, and the V and J assignments and clone size from that table. The data contain tens of thousands of clones, 78% of them seen just once; the ten biggest clones take up around a sixth. The germline gives CDR1 SGHTS, CDR2 YDEGEE. The CDR3 has 16 residues. Sequences were obtained from peripheral blood. This chain joins TRBV5-8 and TRBJ1-4; possibly TRBD1 for D (5 bases). The TCR comes from a human donor in a cohort sampled during active COVID-19. CDR3 sequence reads: CASSQGDFATNENLFF. CDR3 DNA: TGTGCCAGCAGTCAAGGGGATTTCGCAACTAATGAAAACCTGTTTTTT.